The source of this TCR beta chain is a study of blood T cell repertoires in COVID-19. Turning to the study itself: COVID-19 samples, acute and convalescent, were from the United States, Italy and Spain. Sources were T cells, B-cell-depleted T cells, or PBMCs; the material itself was cDNA or gDNA.

In the source study's methods: Amplification from reference gene primers served as the basis for estimated nucleated cell counts. TCRdb's copy holds only in-frame clones and misses some; the assay was immunoSEQ multiplex PCR. V, J and clone size derive from that table, while D and trimming were established from the DNA sequence. This table has some 180,000 clones, approximately 80% appearing once. V dropped 0 bases and J dropped 6; count of bases not matched to a gene: 7. The CDR3 consists of 16 residues. The germline V gene encodes CDR1 SGHVS and CDR2 FNYEAQ. Sequencing was performed on PBMCs or T cells enriched from blood (not recorded which). V and J are TRBV7-6 and TRBJ2-1; 8 bases are a match to TRBD2. This clonotype was sampled from a woman aged 55-69 years with acute COVID-19. CDR3: CASSLAGLAGINEQFF. CDR3 DNA: TGTGCCAGCAGCTTAGCGGGCCTAGCGGGTATCAATGAGCAGTTCTTC.